Listed here is a single TCR beta chain. The antigen remains undetermined. Pools of viral peptides were used by the ViraFEST assay to expand antigen-specific CD4+ T cells ahead of sequencing. Researchers isolated CD4+ T cells once about 11 days of culture had elapsed. Vaccine recipients lacked prior SARS-CoV-2 infection and had negative nucleocapsid antibodies. Each well held 1.5 million to 2 million PBMC cultured with around 10 ug/ml peptides and around 11 IU/ml IL-2. This entry comes from a study of vaccination effects on CD4 cells after COVID-19. Study findings and constraints: By a late point after vaccination, infection- and vaccine-induced clones had shrunk markedly through clonal contraction. No early post-infection timepoints were available in the study, which also included few convalescent patients.

Germline CDR1 reads KGHSH; CDR2 reads LQKENI. Deletions cut 0 bases from V and 1 base from J, with 9 bases between. The CDR3 runs 15 residues. Using immunoSEQ multiplex PCR, the repertoire was profiled, and TCRdb retains in-frame clones only, with some absent. The repertoire consists of around 63,000 clones, with roughly 80% occurring once and the leading ten covering 3.5% to 4.5%. This sequence was found in a human donor who received a COVID-19 vaccine. Source: CD4+ T cells from PBMCs cultured with HCoV-OC43 spike peptides, taken before COVID-19 vaccination. The subset was: HCoV-OC43 spike overlapping peptide pool stimulation. The chain combines TRBV18 with TRBJ2-5; no clear D gene. The CDR3 region has the DNA TGTGCCAGCTCACCACCGTCACGGGCCCAAGAGACCCAGTACTTC. Its translation is CASSPPSRAQETQYF. The full variable domain, its missing parts supplied by reference TRBV18 and TRBJ2-5, is NAGVMQNPRHLVRRRGQEARLRCSPMKGHSHVYWYRQLPEEGLKFMVYLQKENIIDESGMPKERFSAEFPKEGPSILRIQQVVRGDSAAYFCASSPPSRAQETQYFGPGTRLLVL.